A single sample is the source of the 22 T cell receptor beta chains below, sequenced in a study of T cells in Graves' hyperthyroidism and ophthalmopathy. Amplification of TCR beta CDR3 regions was performed using RNA transcripts as template. HTBI primers were employed in a first-round RT-PCR of the TCR CDR3. TCRdb called the multiplex PCR reads again in MiXCR, with one record for every CDR3 protein. This sample has about 420,000 distinct CDR3 sequences, with around 14% found just once. The specimen sequenced was blood. The receptors stem from a woman between 18 and 29 years old with Graves' hyperthyroidism.

The V and J genes are TRBV28 and TRBJ2-1; TRBD1 agrees at 9 bases. The ends lost 6 bases at V and 3 bases at J; junction bases unmatched: 6. This CDR3 has 15 amino acids. Per the germline V gene, CDR1 is MDHEN and CDR2 is SYDVKM. The CDR3 region is CASSSGQGGYNEQFF. Written as DNA, the CDR3 is TGTGCCAGCAGCTCGGGACAGGGAGGCTACAATGAGCAGTTCTTC.

This clonotype was counted at least ten times. V usage is TRBV2 and J usage is TRBJ2-7; D call uncertain. Trimming cost V 7 bases and J 4 bases, with 17 bases left between them. The germline gives CDR1 SNHLY, CDR2 FYNNEI. The CDR3 covers 14 residues. The chain's CDR3 is CASKTKAKIYEQYF. CDR3 in DNA: TGTGCCAGCAAAACGAAAGCGAAAATTTACGAGCAGTACTTC.

This clonotype was detected a few times. V usage is TRBV24-1 and J usage is TRBJ2-2, with D possibly TRBD2 on 5 matching bases. CDR1 is KGHDR and CDR2 is SFDVKD in the germline V gene. The CDR3 contains 16 residues. V lost 3 bases and J 0 bases, leaving 10 bases between the germline ends. In nucleotides, the CDR3 is TGTGCCACCAGTGATAGCTGGACTTCGAACACCGGGGAGCTGTTTTTT. It specifies CATSDSWTSNTGELFF.

Comments on this clonotype: Just one base apart from a much larger clone, this may be a read error. The rearrangement uses TRBV6-1 and TRBJ2-7, with D possibly matching TRBD1 (5 bases). Germline CDR1 MNHNS, CDR2 SASEGT. The CDR3 has 14 residues. The germline V and J ends were trimmed by 8 bases and 5 bases, with 19 bases remaining between them. CDR3 in DNA: TGTGCCAGCCGGTGGGCAGGGCCCAACCACGAGCAGTACTTC. Residues: CASRWAGPNHEQYF.

Points on this clonotype: Given a much more abundant clone one base away, this may be a read error. The chain carries TRBV11-2 and TRBJ2-1; TRBD2 agrees at 13 bases. Trimming at V came to 1 base and at J to 8 bases, leaving 5 bases not matched to a gene. This CDR3 is built from 16 residues. CDR1 SGHAT and CDR2 FQNNGV come from the germline V gene. The CDR3 reads CASSLGSTSGRDEQFF. DNA for the CDR3: TGTGCCAGCAGCTTAGGTAGCACTAGCGGGAGGGATGAGCAGTTCTTC.

At least ten counts were recorded for this clonotype. The chain carries TRBV7-9 and TRBJ1-4, with 7 bases that match TRBD1. This CDR3 region has 16 residues. Germline values: CDR1 SEHNR, CDR2 FQNEAQ (reference sequence). The V and J ends lost 6 bases and 3 bases, in that order; junction bases with no gene match: 10. The CDR3 spells CASRRDRAGANEKLFF. CDR3 nucleotide sequence: TGTGCCAGCAGGCGAGACAGGGCCGGAGCTAATGAAAAACTGTTTTTT.

On this clonotype itself: Relative to the germline gene, one junction end is altered; a read error may explain this. The chain uses TRBV6-2 or TRBV6-3 and TRBJ1-2, with D perhaps TRBD1 (5 bases). Germline values: CDR1 MNHEY, CDR2 SVGEGT. This CDR3 comprises 13 residues. In DNA form, the CDR3 reads TGTGCCAGCACCCCGGGACGGCTCTATGGCTGCACCTTC. Translating gives CASTPGRLYGCTF.

This clonotype was detected many times. The chain uses TRBV24-1 and TRBJ2-1; 11 nucleotides match TRBD1. The germline V gene has CDR1 KGHDR and CDR2 SFDVKD. CDR3 length equals 17 residues. Trimming removed 0 bases from V and 10 bases from J; junction bases left unmatched: 10. The CDR3 loop reads CATSDLPTRTGGREQFF. For the CDR3, the DNA is TGTGCCACCAGTGATTTGCCAACAAGGACAGGGGGCCGGGAGCAGTTCTTC.

The V gene is TRBV7-3, the J gene TRBJ2-7; weak D call: TRBD2 (5 bases). Germline CDR1 reads SGHTA; CDR2 reads FQGTGA. Trimming cost V 5 bases and J 1 base, with 15 bases left between them. This CDR3 region has 15 residues. CDR3: CASSKMEVPSYEQYF. In nucleotides, the CDR3 is TGTGCCAGCAGCAAGATGGAGGTACCTTCCTACGAGCAGTACTTC.

This clonotype was counted between two and nine times. The rearrangement uses TRBV6-5 and TRBJ2-1, with TRBD1 matching 8 bases. The germline V gene encodes CDR1 MNHEY and CDR2 SVGAGI. The CDR3 has 14 amino acids. After removal of 2 bases from V and 11 bases from J, the junction contained 8 bases not matched to a gene. CDR3 nucleotides: TGTGCCAGCAGTTACGATGGGACAGGTAATAAGCAGTTCTTC. Translating it yields CASSYDGTGNKQFF.

In this sample, this clonotype turned up many times. The rearrangement links TRBV14 to TRBJ2-3, with unresolved D. Germline assignment: CDR1 SGHDN and CDR2 FVKESK. The CDR3 length is 12 residues. The ends were cut back, 3 bases at V and 8 bases at J, with 9 bases in the middle. CDR3 region: CASSHLDVTQYF. CDR3 nucleotide sequence: TGTGCCAGCAGCCATTTAGACGTTACGCAGTATTTT.

This clonotype has at least ten counts. V and J are TRBV5-1 and TRBJ2-7, with TRBD2 as a possible D gene (6 bases). This CDR3 spans 16 amino acids. With 2 bases removed from V and 2 bases from J, the gap between germline ends came to 17 bases. CDR1 SGHRS and CDR2 YFSETQ come from the germline V gene. The CDR3 loop reads CASSFPTEGTAYEQYF. The DNA for the CDR3 is TGCGCCAGCAGCTTTCCCACGGAGGGTACGGCCTACGAGCAGTACTTC.

This chain joins TRBV3-1 and TRBJ2-5; the D is unclear. V was shortened by 0 bases and J by 2 bases, with 10 bases between the two germline ends. The CDR3 runs to 15 residues. Looked up from germline, CDR1 is LGHDT and CDR2 is YNNKEL (reference sequence). The DNA of the CDR3 is TGTGCCAGCAGCCAAGATTGGCAGCTTCAAGAGACCCAGTACTTC. It is translated as CASSQDWQLQETQYF.

The table lists this clonotype with many counts. This chain links TRBV18 with TRBJ2-7; 9 positions agree with TRBD2. The trim removed 1 base at V and 2 bases at J, leaving 9 bases unmatched. The CDR3 contains 17 residues. Germline CDR1 KGHSH, CDR2 LQKENI. The CDR3 loop reads CASSPRSPSGVTYEQYF. In nucleotides, the CDR3 is TGTGCCAGCTCACCACGAAGTCCTAGCGGGGTGACCTACGAGCAGTACTTC. The full variable domain, in which reference TRBV18 and TRBJ2-7 provide the parts outside the CDR3, is NAGVMQNPRHLVRRRGQEARLRCSPMKGHSHVYWYRQLPEEGLKFMVYLQKENIIDESGMPKERFSAEFPKEGPSILRIQQVVRGDSAAYFCASSPRSPSGVTYEQYFGPGTRLTVT.

The CDR3 sequence is CASRPGTHSSTDTQYF. Here the CDR3 DNA reads TGTGCCAGCAGACCCGGGACCCACAGCAGCACAGATACGCAGTATTTT. V and J are TRBV12-3 or TRBV12-4 and TRBJ2-3; D possibly matches TRBD1 or TRBD2 (5 bases each). The CDR3 has 16 residues. V lost 6 bases and J 0 bases, leaving 16 bases between the germline ends.

This clonotype came up many times. The chain is built from TRBV5-1 and TRBJ2-3; perhaps TRBD2 as D (5 bases). From germline, CDR1 is SGHRS and CDR2 YFSETQ. Trimming shortened V by 0 bases and J by 4 bases, and 9 bases separated the two germline ends. The CDR3 is made up of 14 amino acids. DNA of the CDR3: TGCGCCAGCAGCTTGGGGAGGCAAGCAGATACGCAGTATTTT. It translates to CASSLGRQADTQYF.

This clonotype has ten or more counts. This chain connects TRBV11-3 to TRBJ1-1; the D is unclear. The CDR3 spans 13 residues. Deletions cut 1 base from V and 4 bases from J, with 7 bases between. Germline V gene data show CDR1 as SGHNT and CDR2 as YENEEA. The DNA of the CDR3 is TGTGCCAGCAGCTTAGCTACAAGCACTGAAGCTTTCTTT. This sequence encodes CASSLATSTEAFF.

The J gene is TRBJ1-2, the V gene TRBV5-1; no definite D call. The CDR3 runs to 14 residues. In germline, CDR1 is SGHRS, CDR2 YFSETQ. The V end was cut by 1 base, the J end by 0 bases, with 7 bases between. The CDR3 DNA sequence: TGCGCCAGCAGCTTGAAAGCATCTAACTATGGCTACACCTTC. This encodes CASSLKASNYGYTF.

As to this clonotype: A much larger clone lies one base from this, so it may be a read error. The J gene is TRBJ2-3, the V gene TRBV18; 8 bases align to TRBD2. V dropped 5 bases and J dropped 6; count of bases not matched to a gene: 10. CDR1 is KGHSH and CDR2 is LQKENI in the germline V gene. The length of the CDR3 is 15 residues. This CDR3 is CASSSTSGAGDTQYF. As DNA, the CDR3 is TGTGCCAGCTCATCAACTAGCGGCGCCGGGGATACGCAGTATTTT.

This clonotype has at least ten counts. The chain couples TRBV6-1 to TRBJ2-3; the D is unclear. This CDR3 region has 12 residues. Germline CDR1 is MNHNS and CDR2 is SASEGT. V lost 10 bases, J lost 2 bases, and 10 bases lay in between. The CDR3 reads CATGPTTDTQYF. The CDR3, as DNA: TGTGCCACCGGACCGACCACAGATACGCAGTATTTT.

The table lists this clonotype with many counts. The V and J genes are TRBV6-1 and TRBJ2-5; TRBD1 aligns across 10 bases. The CDR3 has 15 residues. Per the germline V gene, CDR1 is MNHNS and CDR2 is SASEGT. Trimming took 5 bases from V and 7 from J; bases not matched to a gene: 10. The CDR3 spells CASSRPDRGRVTQYF. CDR3 coding DNA: TGTGCCAGCAGTCGACCCGACAGGGGGCGAGTGACCCAGTACTTC.

A note on this clonotype: A clone one base away is much larger, so this may be a read error. The chain links TRBV4-3 to TRBJ2-2; D might be TRBD2 (6 bases). The germline V gene has CDR1 LGHNA and CDR2 YSLEER. The CDR3 covers 13 residues. The CDR3 spells CASSQDLAGGLFF. The DNA of the CDR3 is TGCGCCAGCAGCCAAGATCTCGCCGGGGGGCTGTTTTTT.